Below, 17 T cell receptor beta chains from the same sample are listed, as sequenced in a study of cytotoxic CD8 clonotypes in ibrutinib-treated CLL. Profiling relied on immunoSEQ multiplex PCR, and the TCRdb table lists in-frame clones only, not all of them. Of some 14,000 clones in the sample, more than 60% were seen once. The starting material was PBMCs, obtained before ibrutinib treatment. These receptors originate from a human donor with chronic lymphocytic leukemia.

V gene TRBV19 combines with J gene TRBJ2-7; weak D call: TRBD2 (6 bases). Germline-derived CDR1 and CDR2 are LNHDA and SQIVND (reference sequence). Trimming took 6 bases from V and 0 from J, leaving 12 bases between them. The CDR3 spans 14 residues. The DNA for the CDR3 is TGTGCCAGTAGGCGGGACCCTAACTCCTACGAGCAGTACTTC. It encodes CASRRDPNSYEQYF.

The genes are TRBV4-1 and TRBJ1-2; perhaps TRBD1 as D (6 bases). In germline, CDR1 is MGHRA, CDR2 YSYEKL. CDR3 length: 15 residues. Trimming took off 0 bases at V and 8 bases at J, with 16 bases between the two ends. The chain's CDR3 is CASSQEGPRGGGYTF. CDR3 nucleotides: TGCGCCAGCAGCCAAGAGGGGCCCCGGGGGGGCGGCTACACCTTC.

The rearrangement links TRBV28 to TRBJ2-1; a possible D gene is TRBD2 (6 bases). The length of the CDR3 is 15 residues. Looked up from germline, CDR1 is MDHEN and CDR2 is SYDVKM. Deletions cut 3 bases from V and 5 bases from J, with 14 bases between. The CDR3 DNA follows: TGTGCCAGCAGTTTGCCCGCGGGCGGGAACAATGAGCAGTTCTTC. This translates into CASSLPAGGNNEQFF. The whole variable domain, filled in from reference TRBV28 and TRBJ2-1, reads DVKVTQSSRYLVKRTGEKVFLECVQDMDHENMFWYRQDPGLGLRLIYFSYDVKMKEKGDIPEGYSVSREKKERFSLILESASTNQTSMYLCASSLPAGGNNEQFFGPGTRLTVL.

V is TRBV5-1 and J is TRBJ2-3, with 8 positions matching TRBD1. This CDR3 region has 20 residues. Trimming cost V 1 base and J 2 bases; bases outside gene matches: 18. Germline CDR1 reads SGHRS; CDR2 reads YFSETQ. The CDR3 loop is CASSLWPGQGRSSATDTQYF. The CDR3 bases are TGCGCCAGCAGCTTGTGGCCCGGACAGGGTCGATCTTCCGCCACAGATACGCAGTATTTT.

On this clone itself: Since no conserved phenylalanine or tryptophan closes the CDR3, a read error is the likely cause. It is unclear where the CDR3 begins or ends on the DNA, so no DNA is shown, and the CDR3 is as TCRdb lists it. The CDR3 sequence: CASSLSAGERGG. The chain is built from TRBV5-6 and TRBJ2-4; TRBD2 is taken as the D call from the table, unchecked against the DNA. In germline, CDR1 is SGHDT, CDR2 YYEEEE. The CDR3 extends over 12 residues, inclusive of both ends.

This chain uses TRBV29-1 with TRBJ2-2; TRBD2 aligns across 9 bases. Germline V gene lookup returns CDR1 SQVTM and CDR2 ANQGSEA. Germline trimming cut 4 bases from V and 2 bases from J; bases unmatched to any gene: 5. The CDR3 runs 15 residues. The DNA for the CDR3 is TGCAGCGTTGCGGGTAGCGGGGGAAACACCGGGGAGCTGTTTTTT. Protein sequence: CSVAGSGGNTGELFF.

The J gene is TRBJ1-1, the V gene TRBV7-2, with D unclear. The ends were cut back, 2 bases at V and 1 base at J, with 8 bases in the middle. Per germline, CDR1 SGHTA and CDR2 FQGNSA. This CDR3 is 14 amino acids long. CDR3: CASSLSGRNTEAFF. The CDR3, as DNA: TGTGCCAGCAGCTTAAGCGGACGGAACACTGAAGCTTTCTTT.

The chain has TRBV19 and TRBJ1-1, with 7 bases aligning to TRBD1. Trimming cost V 6 bases and J 4 bases; bases outside gene matches: 8. The germline gives CDR1 LNHDA, CDR2 SQIVND (reference sequence). The CDR3 extends over 14 amino acids. CDR3 loop: CASRDRPLGTEAFF. DNA of the CDR3: TGTGCCAGTAGGGACAGGCCCTTGGGCACTGAAGCTTTCTTT. The full variable domain, completed using reference TRBV19 and TRBJ1-1, is DGGITQSPKYLFRKEGQNVTLSCEQNLNHDAMYWYRQDPGQGLRLIYYSQIVNDFQKGDIAEGYSVSREKKESFPLTVTSAQKNPTAFYLCASRDRPLGTEAFFGQGTRLTVV.

The rearrangement uses TRBV9 and TRBJ1-5; tentative D call: TRBD1 (6 bases). The V end lost 0 bases, the J end lost 10 bases, and 14 bases lay between the germline ends. Germline V gives CDR1 SGDLS, CDR2 YYNGEE. CDR3 length: 14 amino acids. CDR3: CASSVGTGLVPQHF. The CDR3 DNA reads as TGTGCCAGCAGCGTAGGTACAGGGCTCGTCCCCCAGCATTTT.

The V gene is TRBV4-2, the J gene TRBJ1-2; D is ambiguous. Germline V gene sequence: CDR1 LGHNA, CDR2 YNFKEQ. Trimming pared 0 bases from V and 0 bases from J, leaving 11 bases between. The CDR3 has 16 residues. The CDR3 coding sequence is TGTGCCAGCAGCCAAGATCTGCTTACGCCTAACTATGGCTACACCTTC. This translates into CASSQDLLTPNYGYTF.

The genes are TRBV13 and TRBJ2-7, with 12 bases identical to TRBD1. J was trimmed by 6 bases and V by 5 bases; bases with no gene match: 5. Germline lookup yields CDR1 PRHDT and CDR2 FYEKMQ (reference sequence). The CDR3 is 14 amino acids. The CDR3 is CASSPGTGGFEQYF. The CDR3 DNA reads TGTGCCAGCAGCCCTGGGACAGGGGGCTTCGAGCAGTACTTC. Drawing the rest from reference TRBV13 and TRBJ2-7, the complete variable domain is AAGVIQSPRHLIKEKRETATLKCYPIPRHDTVYWYQQGPGQDPQFLISFYEKMQSDKGSIPDRFSAQQFSDYHSELNMSSLELGDSALYFCASSPGTGGFEQYFGPGTRLTVT.

The sample holds a few counts of this clone. The V call is TRBV19, the J call TRBJ1-5, with D tentatively TRBD1 (6 bases). Trimming left V 3 bases short and J 2 bases short, with 17 bases between. The CDR3 runs to 17 residues. The germline gives CDR1 LNHDA, CDR2 SQIVND (reference sequence). Here the CDR3 reads CASSIRGTKLGNQPQHF. The CDR3 DNA follows: TGTGCCAGTAGTATTAGGGGGACAAAACTGGGCAATCAGCCCCAGCATTTT.

This clone was recorded a few times. This chain uses TRBV7-9 with TRBJ2-5; 10 nucleotides align to TRBD1. With V trimmed by 1 base and J by 5 bases, 7 bases remained unmatched. Looked up from germline, CDR1 is SEHNR and CDR2 is FQNEAQ (reference sequence). The CDR3 has 16 residues. The CDR3 loop reads CASSLVRGTGVETQYF. Written as DNA, the CDR3 is TGTGCCAGCAGCTTAGTGCGGGGGACAGGGGTGGAGACCCAGTACTTC.

The chain links TRBV5-1 to TRBJ2-1, with 7 bases that match TRBD2. This CDR3 has 18 residues. From germline, CDR1 is SGHRS and CDR2 YFSETQ. The trim removed 0 bases at V and 1 base at J, leaving 10 bases unmatched. Here the CDR3 DNA reads TGCGCCAGCAGCTTGGCCAATCGTCTAGCGGAATCCTACAATGAGCAGTTCTTC. This gives the protein CASSLANRLAESYNEQFF.

The count of this clone is one. This chain connects TRBV7-9 to TRBJ2-5; perhaps TRBD1 as D (5 bases). Gene TRBJ2-7 matches the end of the DNA better, so the J call may be wrong. This CDR3 spans 15 amino acids. Per the germline V gene, CDR1 is SEHNR and CDR2 is FQNEAQ (reference sequence). CDR3 region: CASSLGGVRVHEQYF. CDR3 DNA: TGTGCCAGCAGCTTAGGGGGTGTCAGGGTCCACGAGCAGTACTTC.

Remarks on this clone: One end of the junction varies from germline; a read error may be responsible. The rearrangement joins TRBV7-8 to TRBJ2-5; unclear D gene. CDR1 and CDR2 (germline): SGHVS, FQNEAQ. The CDR3 length is 13 residues. The CDR3 protein is CAGSLAGRETQYF. DNA for the CDR3: TGTGCCGGCAGCTTGGCCGGCCGAGAGACCCAGTACTTC.

CDR3 in DNA: TGCGCCAGCAGCCGGCTCCAGGGTTCCGGGGAGCTGTTTTTT. It encodes CASSRLQGSGELFF. The genes are TRBV4-3 and TRBJ2-2; TRBD1 might be the D (5 bases). The CDR3 has 14 amino acids. V lost 4 bases, J lost 6 bases, and 12 bases lay in between. From germline, CDR1 is LGHNA and CDR2 YSLEER.